The 25 T cell receptor beta chains reported below all come from one sample, sequenced in a study of shared T cell receptors in the human thymus. Clones were read by immunoSEQ multiplex PCR, and TCRdb kept only the in-frame ones, dropping some. The sample yields roughly 560,000 clones, around 82% seen once. These data are also associated with another study on human thymus T cells.

What was sequenced was thymocytes. Every receptor here comes from a boy under three years old with a congenital heart defect.

The J gene is TRBJ2-1, the V gene TRBV13; perhaps TRBD2 as D (6 bases). The CDR3 contains 13 residues. Trimming cost V 5 bases and J 9 bases, with 14 bases left between them. Germline loops: CDR1 PRHDT, CDR2 FYEKMQ (reference sequence). The CDR3 DNA sequence: TGTGCCAGCAGCCCCTATTCCGGGGGTGAGCAGTTCTTC. Its translation: CASSPYSGGEQFF.

The chain couples TRBV11-2 to TRBJ1-4; TRBD1 matches at 10 bases. Germline loops: CDR1 SGHAT, CDR2 FQNNGV. The CDR3 sequence is 14 residues long. V gave up 2 bases and J gave up 8 bases; unmatched junction bases: 2. The CDR3 DNA reads as TGTGCCAGCAGCTTAAGGACAGGGGGGGAAAAACTGTTTTTT. This gives the protein CASSLRTGGEKLFF.

The V and J genes are TRBV6-1 and TRBJ1-5; 8 bases line up with TRBD1. Germline V gene lookup returns CDR1 MNHNS and CDR2 SASEGT. V gave up 0 bases and J gave up 7 bases; unmatched junction bases: 14. The CDR3 totals 18 residues. Here the CDR3 reads CASSEAFFPGQGGQPQHF. The CDR3 region has the DNA TGTGCCAGCAGTGAAGCATTTTTCCCCGGACAGGGAGGCCAGCCCCAGCATTTT.

This clone has a single count. V and J are TRBV5-4 and TRBJ2-5; 8 positions match TRBD2. CDR1 is SGHNT, CDR2 YYREEE, per germline (reference sequence). V shed 4 bases, J shed 5 bases, and the junction held 19 bases outside the gene matches. The CDR3 is 18 amino acids. In DNA, the CDR3 is TGTGCCAGCAGCCCTAGGCCTAACGGGAGGGCCAGGTCCGAGACCCAGTACTTC. It translates to CASSPRPNGRARSETQYF.

This chain links TRBV28 with TRBJ1-2, with D hard to call. The CDR3 loop spans 16 amino acids. Per the germline V gene, CDR1 is MDHEN and CDR2 is SYDVKM. The germline V and J ends were trimmed by 6 bases and 2 bases, with 19 bases remaining between them. CDR3 coding DNA: TGTGCCAGCAGGTGGAGGGTAGATCAACAGAACTATGGCTACACCTTC. It encodes CASRWRVDQQNYGYTF.

The chain links TRBV19 to TRBJ1-3; perhaps TRBD1 as D (5 bases). V was trimmed by 1 base and J by 0 bases, leaving 13 bases between them. This CDR3 has 17 amino acids. Germline V gene data show CDR1 as LNHDA and CDR2 as SQIVND (reference sequence). Here the CDR3 DNA reads TGTGCCAGTAGTATAGGATCGGGGGAAGGCTCTGGAAACACCATATATTTT. Translating it yields CASSIGSGEGSGNTIYF.

J is TRBJ2-1 and V is TRBV4-2, with D unclear. V was pared by 0 bases and J by 6 bases, with 9 bases between. Germline lookup yields CDR1 LGHNA and CDR2 YNFKEQ. The CDR3 consists of 14 residues. The CDR3 DNA sequence: TGTGCCAGCAGCCAAGATTGGCCGATCAATGAGCAGTTCTTC. This encodes CASSQDWPINEQFF.

The chain uses TRBV2 and TRBJ1-4; the match to TRBD1 covers 9 bases. The germline V gene has CDR1 SNHLY and CDR2 FYNNEI. The CDR3 runs to 18 residues. V was pared by 2 bases and J by 2 bases, with 9 bases of the junction left unmatched. The CDR3 DNA reads TGTGCCAGCAGTGAAAGGGGTACAGGGGGCTCCACTAATGAAAAACTGTTTTTT. Its translation is CASSERGTGGSTNEKLFF.

This rearrangement joins TRBV6-5 to TRBJ2-3; 7 nucleotides line up with TRBD2. Unmatched junction bases numbered 11, after V lost 2 bases and J lost 6 bases. Germline lookup yields CDR1 MNHEY and CDR2 SVGAGI. The CDR3 has 16 amino acids. CDR3 in DNA: TGTGCCAGCAGTTACGTGTGGAGGGAGGGTGAGGATACGCAGTATTTT. This codes for CASSYVWREGEDTQYF.

This rearrangement joins TRBV27 to TRBJ2-4, with D possibly TRBD1 on 5 matching bases. V shed 8 bases and J shed 0 bases, with 11 bases lying between them. The CDR3 has 14 residues. Germline V gene data show CDR1 as MNHEY and CDR2 as SMNVEV (reference sequence). The CDR3 bases are TGTGCCAGCTCAGGGTCTATAGCCAAAAACATTCAGTACTTC. The encoded protein is CASSGSIAKNIQYF.

A few counts support this clone. J is TRBJ2-6 and V is TRBV30; D not resolved. Germline CDR1 is GTSNPN and CDR2 is SVGIG (reference sequence). This CDR3 spans 17 amino acids. The V and J ends lost 1 base and 0 bases respectively, with 13 bases between them. The CDR3 DNA reads TGTGCCTGGAGTGAGGTGCGGAATGGCTCTGGGGCCAACGTCCTGACTTTC. The encoded protein is CAWSEVRNGSGANVLTF.

This clone was seen just once. The J gene is TRBJ2-7, the V gene TRBV10-1, with 10 positions matching TRBD2. J was trimmed by 11 bases and V by 3 bases; bases with no gene match: 1. In germline, CDR1 is WNHNN, CDR2 SYGVQD (reference sequence). There are 11 residues in the CDR3. The CDR3 DNA reads as TGCGCCAGCAGTGAAAGCGGGAGGGAGTACTTC. Translating gives CASSESGREYF.

The rearrangement links TRBV7-6 to TRBJ2-3; no firm D call. The CDR3 contains 15 residues. V shed 5 bases and J shed 2 bases, with 14 bases lying between them. CDR1 and CDR2 from the germline V gene are SGHVS and FNYEAQ. The CDR3 bases are TGTGCCAGCAGCCCCGTAGCCGGTAACACAGATACGCAGTATTTT. Encoded protein: CASSPVAGNTDTQYF.

This sequence joins TRBV5-6 and TRBJ1-1; perhaps TRBD1 as D (6 bases). CDR1 and CDR2 from the germline V gene are SGHDT and YYEEEE. V lost 3 bases, J lost 2 bases, and 11 bases lay in between. The CDR3 runs to 14 residues. As DNA, the CDR3 is TGTGCCAGCAGCTCCAGACAGGACAACACTGAAGCTTTCTTT. Amino acids: CASSSRQDNTEAFF.

The genes are TRBV10-3 and TRBJ1-1; 8 positions agree with TRBD1. The ends lost 3 bases at V and 2 bases at J; junction bases unmatched: 8. CDR3 size: 16 residues. Germline CDR1 ENHRY, CDR2 SYGVKD. CDR3 residues: CAISDRQGRSNTEAFF. The CDR3 region has the DNA TGTGCCATCAGTGACCGACAGGGGAGGAGCAACACTGAAGCTTTCTTT.

The V and J genes are TRBV25-1 and TRBJ2-5; the D gene is possibly TRBD2 (6 bases). Trimming removed 6 bases at V and 5 bases at J, with 25 bases between. This CDR3 contains 17 residues. The germline V gene has CDR1 MGHDK and CDR2 SYGVNS. The CDR3 nucleotides are TGTGCCAGCAGACCAACCATCGGGACTCTCTCTAGGGAGACCCAGTACTTC. Its protein is CASRPTIGTLSRETQYF.

The genes are TRBV4-2 and TRBJ1-2; a weak D match, TRBD1 (5 bases). CDR1 is LGHNA and CDR2 is YNFKEQ in the germline V gene. The CDR3 runs 13 residues. V dropped 4 bases and J dropped 3 bases, with 9 bases sitting between them. CDR3 nucleotides: TGTGCCAGCAGCCCTCCGGGGGACTATGGCTACACCTTC. This translates into CASSPPGDYGYTF.

This clone was seen just once. The V and J genes are TRBV7-9 and TRBJ2-7; TRBD1 aligns across 7 bases. Germline V CDR1 and CDR2: SEHNR, FQNEAQ (reference sequence). The CDR3 is 14 residues long. V was clipped by 5 bases and J by 7 bases; unmatched bases: 11. CDR3 DNA sequence: TGTGCCAGCAGCCCCCGGGACAGTCTCAGGGAGCAGTACTTC. It specifies CASSPRDSLREQYF.

V gene TRBV28 combines with J gene TRBJ2-7; 8 nucleotides align to TRBD1. The CDR3 extends over 15 amino acids. The trim removed 6 bases at V and 0 bases at J, leaving 7 bases unmatched. Germline CDR1 is MDHEN and CDR2 is SYDVKM. CDR3 protein: CASSRDRWGSYEQYF. The DNA for the CDR3 is TGTGCCAGCAGCCGGGACAGGTGGGGCTCCTACGAGCAGTACTTC. The full variable domain, rest sourced from reference TRBV28 and TRBJ2-7, is DVKVTQSSRYLVKRTGEKVFLECVQDMDHENMFWYRQDPGLGLRLIYFSYDVKMKEKGDIPEGYSVSREKKERFSLILESASTNQTSMYLCASSRDRWGSYEQYFGPGTRLTVT.

This chain uses TRBV12-5 with TRBJ2-3; TRBD1 matches at 8 bases. Trimming at V came to 6 bases and at J to 6 bases, leaving 8 bases not matched to a gene. The CDR3 sequence is 14 residues long. Germline CDR1 LGHNT, CDR2 FRNRAP. CDR3 nucleotides: TGTGCTAGTGGGCCCGGGACAGGCTCCGATACGCAGTATTTT. Translation gives CASGPGTGSDTQYF.

The chain uses TRBV20-1 and TRBJ2-5; D is possibly TRBD2 (5 bases). This CDR3 spans 11 amino acids. Per germline, CDR1 DFQATT and CDR2 SNEGSKA (reference sequence). V was cut by 7 bases and J by 3 bases, with 9 bases left in between. As DNA, the CDR3 is TGCAGTGTTAGGAGGAAAGAGACCCAGTACTTC. Its protein is CSVRRKETQYF.

The V call is TRBV15, the J call TRBJ2-7; 7 positions match TRBD1. V was pared by 4 bases and J by 2 bases, with 23 bases of the junction left unmatched. This CDR3 comprises 20 residues. CDR1 and CDR2 from the germline V gene are LNHNV and YYDKDF (reference sequence). Here the CDR3 reads CATSTSGGRGLGDSTYEQYF. The CDR3 DNA reads TGTGCCACCAGCACAAGCGGAGGCAGGGGGTTGGGGGATTCCACCTACGAGCAGTACTTC.

The chain carries TRBV30 and TRBJ2-1; possible D gene TRBD2, 5 bases. Germline values: CDR1 GTSNPN, CDR2 SVGIG (reference sequence). V dropped 1 base and J dropped 0 bases, with 10 bases sitting between them. CDR3 length: 15 amino acids. CDR3 sequence reads: CAWSGLSGSYNEQFF. The CDR3 nucleotides are TGTGCCTGGAGTGGTTTAAGCGGCTCCTACAATGAGCAGTTCTTC.

V usage is TRBV29-1 and J usage is TRBJ2-7; 8 positions match TRBD1. The ends lost 7 bases at V and 7 bases at J; junction bases unmatched: 12. CDR3 length: 13 residues. CDR1 SQVTM and CDR2 ANQGSEA come from the germline V gene. The CDR3 nucleotides are TGCAGCGGGGAGGACAGGGCTTCTCGAGAGCAGTACTTC. It codes for CSGEDRASREQYF.

The chain joins TRBV29-1 to TRBJ1-3, with 8 bases that match TRBD1. The CDR3 totals 13 residues. The germline CDR1 and CDR2 sequences are SQVTM and ANQGSEA. The V gene end was trimmed by 7 bases and the J gene end by 3 bases; junction bases not matched to a gene: 5. CDR3 residues: CSAGQGGGNTIYF. The CDR3 bases are TGCAGCGCCGGACAGGGTGGTGGAAACACCATATATTTT.